The 5 T cell receptor beta chains in this list originate from one sample, sequenced in a study of cytomegalovirus exposure and HLA in healthy donors. Primers for the PCR totalled 60 Vbeta and 13 Jbeta. The assay was immunoSEQ multiplex PCR, and TCRdb's table has in-frame clones only and misses some. The sample comprises over 40,000 clones, about nine tenths of which are singletons, and approximately 8% rests with the top ten. Sequenced sample: PBMCs. Receptor source: a woman between 35 and 50 years old in good health and CMV-seropositive.

The rearrangement links TRBV7-2 to TRBJ2-2; 8 bases map to TRBD2. Germline loops: CDR1 SGHTA, CDR2 FQGNSA. V lost 1 base to trimming and J lost 4 bases; unmatched junction nucleotides: 8. The CDR3 is made up of 17 amino acids. The CDR3 DNA is TGTGCCAGCAGCTTAGTCCGTCCCGGGGGGGGCACCGGGGAGCTGTTTTTT. It is translated as CASSLVRPGGGTGELFF.

CDR3 sequence: CASSSAGTRAFF. DNA of the CDR3: TGCGCCAGCAGCTCGGCCGGGACACGAGCTTTCTTT. J is TRBJ1-1 and V is TRBV5-1; D possibly corresponds to TRBD1 (6 bases). With 3 bases removed from V and 10 bases from J, the gap between germline ends came to 13 bases. Germline lookup yields CDR1 SGHRS and CDR2 YFSETQ. The CDR3 consists of 12 residues.

This clone has only one observation. The V call is TRBV2, the J call TRBJ2-7; 8 bases match TRBD1. With 9 bases clipped from V and 7 bases from J, the junction kept 14 bases outside the gene matches. Germline V lookup: CDR1 SNHLY, CDR2 FYNNEI. The CDR3 is 14 residues long. CDR3 sequence (DNA): TGTGCCAGTTCCGGGACAGGTAGGAGCTGGGAGCAGTACTTC. It specifies CASSGTGRSWEQYF.

This clone came up once. The chain links TRBV5-6 to TRBJ2-3; 10 bases line up with TRBD2. With V trimmed by 4 bases and J by 3 bases, 5 bases remained unmatched. The germline gives CDR1 SGHDT, CDR2 YYEEEE. The CDR3 runs to 15 residues. The CDR3 DNA reads TGTGCCAGCAGCCCTACTAGCGGGAAGACAGATACGCAGTATTTT. It translates to CASSPTSGKTDTQYF.

This chain joins TRBV5-8 and TRBJ2-3; 8 bases map to TRBD1. CDR1 SGHTS and CDR2 YDEGEE come from the germline V gene. The CDR3 is 14 residues long. V gave up 0 bases and J gave up 6 bases; unmatched junction bases: 3. CDR3 DNA sequence: TGTGCCAGCAGCTTGGGGACAGGGAGGGATACGCAGTATTTT. Translated: CASSLGTGRDTQYF.